Detailed here is one TCR beta chain. These data belong to a study of a mutant IDH1 vaccine in newly diagnosed glioma. Study summary: Previous care, which was radiotherapy, temozolomide, or both, most often involved both.

The protocol was immunoSEQ multiplex PCR, while the TCRdb copy is restricted to in-frame clones and leaves out a portion. The table lists over 25,000 clones, about nine tenths of them singletons. CDR1 and CDR2 (germline): GTSNPN, SVGIG (reference sequence). CDR3 length: 15 amino acids. V was pared by 0 bases and J by 0 bases, with 9 bases between. The sample's time point: baseline, week 1 (first vaccination visit). Treatment: pre-vaccination baseline after standard-of-care therapy. The sequenced sample was PBMCs, obtained from a glioma patient treated with radiotherapy, temozolomide or both. The V call is TRBV30, the J call TRBJ2-1; D is unresolved. The source is a middle-aged woman with glioma. CDR3: CAWSVLASSYNEQFF. Written as DNA, the CDR3 is TGTGCCTGGAGTGTACTGGCGAGCTCCTACAATGAGCAGTTCTTC. Drawing the rest from reference TRBV30 and TRBJ2-1, the complete variable domain is SQTIHQWPATLVQPVGSPLSLECTVEGTSNPNLYWYRQAAGRGLQLLFYSVGIGQISSEVPQNLSASRPQDRQFILSSKKLLLSDSGFYLCAWSVLASSYNEQFFGPGTRLTVL.